These 8 T cell receptor beta chains were all obtained from the same sample, sequenced in a study of T cells in Graves' hyperthyroidism and ophthalmopathy. RNA transcripts served as the template for amplifying TCR beta CDR3 regions. A set of HTBI primers served as the primers for a first-round RT-PCR of the TCR CDR3. TCRdb processed the multiplex PCR reads anew with MiXCR; each CDR3 protein has one entry. The repertoire holds over 500,000 distinct CDR3 sequences, approximately 48% seen once, with about two fifths in the top ten. Input material: peripheral blood or thyroid tissue (not recorded which). The receptors here all came from an adult woman with Graves' disease, either hyperthyroidism or ophthalmopathy (not recorded which).

This clonotype has at least ten counts. The chain carries TRBV27 and TRBJ2-7, with D tentatively TRBD2 (5 bases). V dropped 6 bases and J dropped 6 bases, with 15 bases sitting between them. Germline values: CDR1 MNHEY, CDR2 SMNVEV (reference sequence). This CDR3 spans 13 amino acids. CDR3 region: CASRSLAWSEQYF. As DNA, the CDR3 is TGTGCCAGCAGATCCCTAGCTTGGTCCGAGCAGTACTTC.

This clonotype came up many times. The CDR3 nucleotides are TGTGCCAGCAGTGAAGGACTGAACACTGAAGCTTTCTTT. Protein: CASSEGLNTEAFF. The rearrangement joins TRBV6-1 to TRBJ1-1; D is unclear. Trimming pared 1 base from V and 0 bases from J, leaving 3 bases between. Germline values: CDR1 MNHNS, CDR2 SASEGT. This CDR3 is built from 13 residues.

This clonotype was counted only a few times. The gene calls are TRBV3-1 and TRBJ1-1; D might be TRBD1 (6 bases). The V end lost 7 bases, the J end lost 5 bases, and 14 bases lay between the germline ends. This CDR3 spans 13 amino acids. CDR1 is LGHDT, CDR2 YNNKEL, per germline (reference sequence). The CDR3 here is CASNLRGTTEAFF. CDR3 DNA sequence: TGTGCCAGCAATCTCAGGGGTACGACTGAAGCTTTCTTT.

This clonotype appeared a few times. The chain combines TRBV20-1 with TRBJ1-2; D call uncertain. Germline V gives CDR1 DFQATT, CDR2 SNEGSKA (reference sequence). V shed 3 bases and J shed 3 bases, with 11 bases lying between them. The CDR3 has 13 amino acids. The CDR3, as DNA: TGCAGTGCTAGTCCGGGGAAGGACTATGGCTACACCTTC. The encoded protein is CSASPGKDYGYTF.

For the CDR3, the DNA is TGTGCCAGCAGTGAAGGGGGCCTTGAAGCTTTCTTT. It yields the protein CASSEGGLEAFF. The J gene is TRBJ1-1, the V gene TRBV2; tentative D call: TRBD1 (5 bases). V lost 1 base and J lost 7, with 7 bases in between. From germline, CDR1 is SNHLY and CDR2 FYNNEI. The CDR3 spans 12 residues. Combining the CDR3 with reference TRBV2 and TRBJ1-1 gives the whole variable domain EPEVTQTPSHQVTQMGQEVILRCVPISNHLYFYWYRQILGQKVEFLVSFYNNEISEKSEIFDDQFSVERPDGSNFTLKIRSTKLEDSAMYFCASSEGGLEAFFGQGTRLTVV.

Ten or more counts support this clonotype. The V call is TRBV7-9, the J call TRBJ2-5, with 8 bases aligning to TRBD2. This CDR3 spans 13 amino acids. In germline, CDR1 is SEHNR, CDR2 FQNEAQ (reference sequence). The V and J ends lost 7 bases and 5 bases, in that order; junction bases with no gene match: 6. Here the CDR3 reads CASTAGGKETQYF. The CDR3 DNA reads TGTGCCAGCACCGCGGGGGGCAAGGAGACCCAGTACTTC.

This clonotype was found a few times. The chain's CDR3 is CASSTYLAPEETQYF. CDR3 bases: TGCGCCAGCAGCACTTACCTAGCTCCGGAGGAGACCCAGTACTTC. The chain combines TRBV5-1 with TRBJ2-5; tentative D call: TRBD2 (5 bases). The CDR3 covers 15 residues. Germline CDR1 is SGHRS and CDR2 is YFSETQ. Trimming removed 4 bases at V and 5 bases at J, with 18 bases between. The entire variable domain, with the rest obtained from reference TRBV5-1 and TRBJ2-5, is as follows: KAGVTQTPRYLIKTRGQQVTLSCSPISGHRSVSWYQQTPGQGLQFLFEYFSETQRNKGNFPGRFSGRQFSNSRSEMNVSTLELGDSALYLCASSTYLAPEETQYFGPGTRLLVL.

This clonotype was counted only a few times. V is TRBV7-2 and J is TRBJ2-5, with 10 bases fitting TRBD2. CDR1 SGHTA and CDR2 FQGNSA come from the germline V gene. Unmatched junction bases numbered 3, after V lost 4 bases and J lost 7 bases. The CDR3 covers 13 residues. CDR3: CASSYGLAATQYF. The DNA of the CDR3 is TGTGCCAGCAGCTACGGACTAGCGGCGACCCAGTACTTC.